This TCR beta chain appears in the sequencing data of a study of blood T cell repertoires in COVID-19. Original analysis: Estimates of nucleated cell counts were drawn from the amplification of reference gene primers. TCRdb's copy holds only in-frame clones and misses some; the assay was immunoSEQ multiplex PCR. V and J calls and clone size are those listed in that table; D and trimming were worked out from the DNA. The sample lists around 100,000 clones, less than 85% seen once, with about 24% in the top ten. From germline, CDR1 is KGHSH and CDR2 LQKENI. Losses at the gene ends were 1 base for V and 1 base for J; bases not matched to a gene: 2. The CDR3 is made up of 16 amino acids.

The sequence was obtained from a human donor in a cohort sampled during active COVID-19. The specimen was peripheral blood. This chain uses TRBV18 with TRBJ2-2; 8 bases match TRBD1. In DNA form, the CDR3 reads TGTGCCAGCTCACCACTCGGGACAGGGAACACCGGGGAGCTGTTTTTT. This codes for CASSPLGTGNTGELFF.